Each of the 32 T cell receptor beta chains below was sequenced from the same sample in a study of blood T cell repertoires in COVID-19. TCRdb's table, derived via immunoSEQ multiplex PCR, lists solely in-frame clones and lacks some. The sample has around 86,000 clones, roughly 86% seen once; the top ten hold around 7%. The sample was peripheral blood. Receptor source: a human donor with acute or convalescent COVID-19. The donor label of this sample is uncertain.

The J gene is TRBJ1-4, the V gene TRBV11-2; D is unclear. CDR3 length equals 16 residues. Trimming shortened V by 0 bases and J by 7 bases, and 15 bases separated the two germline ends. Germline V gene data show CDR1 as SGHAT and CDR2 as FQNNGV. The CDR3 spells CASSLEPDIRFEKLFF. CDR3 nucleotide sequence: TGTGCCAGCAGCTTAGAACCAGACATCCGGTTTGAAAAACTGTTTTTT.

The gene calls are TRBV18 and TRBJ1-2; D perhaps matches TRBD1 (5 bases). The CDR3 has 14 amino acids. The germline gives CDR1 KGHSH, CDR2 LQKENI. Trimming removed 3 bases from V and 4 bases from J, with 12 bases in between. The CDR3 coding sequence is TGTGCCAGCTCACCCCTGGGAAGGGGCTATGGCTACACCTTC. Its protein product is CASSPLGRGYGYTF. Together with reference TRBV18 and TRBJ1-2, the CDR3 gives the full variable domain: NAGVMQNPRHLVRRRGQEARLRCSPMKGHSHVYWYRQLPEEGLKFMVYLQKENIIDESGMPKERFSAEFPKEGPSILRIQQVVRGDSAAYFCASSPLGRGYGYTFGSGTRLTVV.

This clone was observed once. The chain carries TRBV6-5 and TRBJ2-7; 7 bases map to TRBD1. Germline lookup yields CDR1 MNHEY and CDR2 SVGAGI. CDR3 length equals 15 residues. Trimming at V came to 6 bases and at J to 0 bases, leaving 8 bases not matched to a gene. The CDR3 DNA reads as TGTGCCAGCAGGCCGGGACAGCATTCCTCCTACGAGCAGTACTTC. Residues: CASRPGQHSSYEQYF.

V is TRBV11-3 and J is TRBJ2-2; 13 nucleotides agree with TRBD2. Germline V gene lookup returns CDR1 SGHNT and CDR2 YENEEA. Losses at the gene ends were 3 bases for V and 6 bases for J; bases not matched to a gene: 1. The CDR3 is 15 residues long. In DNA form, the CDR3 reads TGTGCCAGCAGCTTCACTAGCGGGAGGGCCGGGGAGCTGTTTTTT. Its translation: CASSFTSGRAGELFF.

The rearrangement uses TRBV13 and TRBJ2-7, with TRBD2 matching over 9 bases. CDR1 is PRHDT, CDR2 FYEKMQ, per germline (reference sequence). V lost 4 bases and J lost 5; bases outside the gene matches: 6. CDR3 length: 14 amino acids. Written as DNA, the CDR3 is TGTGCCAGCAGCTCCGGGACTAGCCGCAACGAGCAGTACTTC. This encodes CASSSGTSRNEQYF. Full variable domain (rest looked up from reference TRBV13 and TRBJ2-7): AAGVIQSPRHLIKEKRETATLKCYPIPRHDTVYWYQQGPGQDPQFLISFYEKMQSDKGSIPDRFSAQQFSDYHSELNMSSLELGDSALYFCASSSGTSRNEQYFGPGTRLTVT.

CDR3 nucleotide sequence: TGTGCCAGCCAGCAGGGGGGATCCTATAATTCACCCCTCCACTTT. As protein: CASQQGGSYNSPLHF. The chain links TRBV11-2 to TRBJ1-6; TRBD1 aligns across 7 bases. The CDR3 runs 15 residues. Losses at the gene ends were 8 bases for V and 1 base for J; bases not matched to a gene: 5. Germline lookup yields CDR1 SGHAT and CDR2 FQNNGV.

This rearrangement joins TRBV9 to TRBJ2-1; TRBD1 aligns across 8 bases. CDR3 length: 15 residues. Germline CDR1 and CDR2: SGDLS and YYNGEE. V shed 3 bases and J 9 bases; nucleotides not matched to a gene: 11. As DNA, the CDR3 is TGTGCCAGCAGCGGAAGGAATCAGGGGGCTAGTGAGCAGTTCTTC. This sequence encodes CASSGRNQGASEQFF.

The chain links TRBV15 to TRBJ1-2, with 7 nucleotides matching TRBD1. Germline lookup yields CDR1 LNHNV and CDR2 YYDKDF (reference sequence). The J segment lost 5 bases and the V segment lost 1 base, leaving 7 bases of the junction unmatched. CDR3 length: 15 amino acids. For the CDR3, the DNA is TGTGCCACCAGCAGAGGGGGACAGACGACTTATGGCTACACCTTC. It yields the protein CATSRGGQTTYGYTF.

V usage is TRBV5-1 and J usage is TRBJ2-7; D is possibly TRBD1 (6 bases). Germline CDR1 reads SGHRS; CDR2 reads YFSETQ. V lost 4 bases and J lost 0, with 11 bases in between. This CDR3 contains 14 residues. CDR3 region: CASSKGQFSYEQYF. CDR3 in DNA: TGCGCCAGCAGCAAAGGACAGTTCTCCTACGAGCAGTACTTC.

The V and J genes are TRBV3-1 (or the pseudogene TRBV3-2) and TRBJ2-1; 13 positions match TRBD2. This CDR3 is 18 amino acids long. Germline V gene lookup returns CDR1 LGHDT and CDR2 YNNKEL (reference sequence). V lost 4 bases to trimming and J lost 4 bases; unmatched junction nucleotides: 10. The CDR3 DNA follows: TGTGCCAGCAGCCGAGTGACTAGCGGGGGGTCTAATTACAATGAGCAGTTCTTC. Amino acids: CASSRVTSGGSNYNEQFF.

The CDR3 reads CASSLLSTDTQYF. The CDR3 DNA sequence: TGTGCCAGCAGTTTACTATCCACAGATACGCAGTATTTT. The chain is built from TRBV28 and TRBJ2-3, with D uncertain. The CDR3 is made up of 13 amino acids. Trimming removed 2 bases at V and 2 bases at J, with 5 bases between. Germline CDR1 and CDR2: MDHEN and SYDVKM.

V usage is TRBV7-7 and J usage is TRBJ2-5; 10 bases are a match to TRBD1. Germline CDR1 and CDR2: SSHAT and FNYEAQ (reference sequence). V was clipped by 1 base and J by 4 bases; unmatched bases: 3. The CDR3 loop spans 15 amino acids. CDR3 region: CASSLVGTGAETQYF. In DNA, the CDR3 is TGTGCCAGCAGCTTAGTCGGGACAGGGGCAGAGACCCAGTACTTC.

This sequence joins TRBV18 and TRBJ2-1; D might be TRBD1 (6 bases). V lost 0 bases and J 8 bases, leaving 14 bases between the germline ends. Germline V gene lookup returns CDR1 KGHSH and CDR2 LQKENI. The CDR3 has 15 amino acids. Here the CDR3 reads CASSPPEQQGYEQFF. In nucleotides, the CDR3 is TGTGCCAGCTCACCACCGGAACAACAGGGATATGAGCAGTTCTTC.

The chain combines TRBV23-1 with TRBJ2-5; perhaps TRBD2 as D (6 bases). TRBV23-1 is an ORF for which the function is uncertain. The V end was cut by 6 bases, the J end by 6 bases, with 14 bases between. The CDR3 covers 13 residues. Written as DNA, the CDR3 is TGCGCCAGCAGCCGAAAGGAGGGAAAGACCCAGTACTTC. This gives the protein CASSRKEGKTQYF.

CDR3 protein: CASSLVVAATEAFF. The CDR3 DNA reads as TGTGCCAGCAGCTTAGTAGTGGCGGCCACTGAAGCTTTCTTT. V and J are TRBV7-9 and TRBJ1-1; D gene unclear. Per the germline V gene, CDR1 is SEHNR and CDR2 is FQNEAQ (reference sequence). This CDR3 is built from 14 residues. Trimming took off 1 base at V and 4 bases at J, with 10 bases between the two ends.

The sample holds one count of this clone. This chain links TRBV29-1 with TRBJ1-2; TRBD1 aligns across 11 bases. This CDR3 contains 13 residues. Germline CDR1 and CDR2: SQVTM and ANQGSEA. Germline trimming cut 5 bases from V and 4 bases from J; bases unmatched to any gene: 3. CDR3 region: CSVRTGGTYGYTF. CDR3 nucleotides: TGCAGCGTTAGGACAGGGGGCACCTATGGCTACACCTTC.

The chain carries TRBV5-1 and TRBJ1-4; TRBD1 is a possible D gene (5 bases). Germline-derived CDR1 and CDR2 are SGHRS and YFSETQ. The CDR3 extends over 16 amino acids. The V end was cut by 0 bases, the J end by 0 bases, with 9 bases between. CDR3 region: CASSLALGATNEKLFF. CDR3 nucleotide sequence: TGCGCCAGCAGCTTGGCCCTAGGGGCAACTAATGAAAAACTGTTTTTT.

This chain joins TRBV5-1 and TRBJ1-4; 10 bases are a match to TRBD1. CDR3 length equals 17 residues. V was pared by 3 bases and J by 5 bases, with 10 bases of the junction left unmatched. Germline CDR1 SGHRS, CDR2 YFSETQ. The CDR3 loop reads CASSSWIRGQGNEKLFF. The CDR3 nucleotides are TGCGCCAGCAGCTCGTGGATCAGGGGACAGGGGAATGAAAAACTGTTTTTT.

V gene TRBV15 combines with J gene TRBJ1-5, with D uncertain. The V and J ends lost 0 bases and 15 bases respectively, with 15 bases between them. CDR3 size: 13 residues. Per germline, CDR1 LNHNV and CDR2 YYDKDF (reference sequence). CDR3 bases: TGTGCCACCAGCAGAGATATGCGGGCAGCGAGGCATTTT. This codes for CATSRDMRAARHF.

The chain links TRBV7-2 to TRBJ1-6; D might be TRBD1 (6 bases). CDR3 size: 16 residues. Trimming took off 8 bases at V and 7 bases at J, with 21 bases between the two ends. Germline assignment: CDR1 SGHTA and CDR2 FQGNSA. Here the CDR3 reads CASRDGQFGSNSPLHF. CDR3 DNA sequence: TGTGCCAGCCGGGACGGACAGTTTGGCAGCAATTCACCCCTCCACTTT.

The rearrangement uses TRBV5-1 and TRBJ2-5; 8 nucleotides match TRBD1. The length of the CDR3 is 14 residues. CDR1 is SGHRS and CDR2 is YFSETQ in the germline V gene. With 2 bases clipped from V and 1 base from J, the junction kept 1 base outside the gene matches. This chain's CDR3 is CASSFTGGQETQYF. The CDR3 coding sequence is TGCGCCAGCAGCTTCACAGGGGGCCAAGAGACCCAGTACTTC.

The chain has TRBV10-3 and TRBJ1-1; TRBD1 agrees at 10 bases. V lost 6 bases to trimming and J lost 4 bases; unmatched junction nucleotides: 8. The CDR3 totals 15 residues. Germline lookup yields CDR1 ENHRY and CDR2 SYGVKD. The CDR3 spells CAIRRQGAGSTEAFF. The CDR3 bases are TGTGCCATCAGGCGACAGGGGGCGGGGAGCACTGAAGCTTTCTTT.

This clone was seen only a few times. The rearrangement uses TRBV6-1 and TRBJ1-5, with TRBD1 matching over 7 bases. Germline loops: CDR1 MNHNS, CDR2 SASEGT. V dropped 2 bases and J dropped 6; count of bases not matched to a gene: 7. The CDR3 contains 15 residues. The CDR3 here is CASSELGQVRQPQHF. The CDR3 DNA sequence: TGTGCCAGCAGTGAACTAGGACAGGTTCGTCAGCCCCAGCATTTT.

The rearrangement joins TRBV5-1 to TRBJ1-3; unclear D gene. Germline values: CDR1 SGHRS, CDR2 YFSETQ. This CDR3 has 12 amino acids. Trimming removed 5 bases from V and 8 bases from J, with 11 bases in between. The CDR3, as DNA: TGCGCCAGCAGTCATGGCGGGGACACCATATATTTT. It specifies CASSHGGDTIYF.

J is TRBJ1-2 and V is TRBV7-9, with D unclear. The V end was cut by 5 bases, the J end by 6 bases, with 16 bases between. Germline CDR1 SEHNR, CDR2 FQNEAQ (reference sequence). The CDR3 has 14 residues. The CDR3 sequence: CASSTQNGGDGYTF. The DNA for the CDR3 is TGTGCCAGCAGCACCCAGAACGGAGGCGATGGCTACACCTTC.

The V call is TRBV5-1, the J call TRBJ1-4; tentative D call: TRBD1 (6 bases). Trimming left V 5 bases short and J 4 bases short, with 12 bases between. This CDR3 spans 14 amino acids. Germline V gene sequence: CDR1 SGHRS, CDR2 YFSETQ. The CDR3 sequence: CASSSGQYNEKLFF. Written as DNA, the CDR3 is TGCGCCAGCAGTTCAGGACAGTATAATGAAAAACTGTTTTTT.

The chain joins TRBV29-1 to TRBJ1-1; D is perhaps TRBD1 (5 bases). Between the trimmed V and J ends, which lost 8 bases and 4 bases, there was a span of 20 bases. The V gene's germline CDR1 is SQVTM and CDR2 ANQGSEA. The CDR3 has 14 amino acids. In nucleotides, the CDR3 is TGCAGCTCGCCGGGCCATACGGGGGGCACTGAAGCTTTCTTT. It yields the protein CSSPGHTGGTEAFF.

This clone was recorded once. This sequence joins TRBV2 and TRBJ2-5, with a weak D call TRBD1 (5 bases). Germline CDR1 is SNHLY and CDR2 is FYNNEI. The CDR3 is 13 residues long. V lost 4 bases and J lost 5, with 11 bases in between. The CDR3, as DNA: TGTGCCAGCAGTGTTGGTGGGGCTGAGACCCAGTACTTC. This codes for CASSVGGAETQYF.

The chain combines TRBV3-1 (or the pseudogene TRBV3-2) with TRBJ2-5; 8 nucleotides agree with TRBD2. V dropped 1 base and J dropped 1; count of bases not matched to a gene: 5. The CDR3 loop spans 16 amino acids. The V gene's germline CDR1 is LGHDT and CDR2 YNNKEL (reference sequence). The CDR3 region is CASSQVRAGGQETQYF. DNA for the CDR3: TGTGCCAGCAGCCAAGTCAGGGCGGGGGGCCAAGAGACCCAGTACTTC.

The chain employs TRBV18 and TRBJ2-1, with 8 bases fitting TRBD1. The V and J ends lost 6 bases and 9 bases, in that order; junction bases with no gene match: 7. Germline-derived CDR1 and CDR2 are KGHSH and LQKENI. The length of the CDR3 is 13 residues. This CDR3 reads CASSETGESEQFF. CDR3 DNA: TGTGCCAGCTCTGAGACAGGGGAGAGTGAGCAGTTCTTC.

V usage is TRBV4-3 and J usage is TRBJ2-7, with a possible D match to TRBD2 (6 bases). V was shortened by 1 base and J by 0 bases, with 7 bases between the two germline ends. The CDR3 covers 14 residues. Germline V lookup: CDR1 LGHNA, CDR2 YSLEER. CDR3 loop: CASSQATSSYEQYF. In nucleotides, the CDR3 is TGCGCCAGCAGCCAAGCGACTAGCTCCTACGAGCAGTACTTC.

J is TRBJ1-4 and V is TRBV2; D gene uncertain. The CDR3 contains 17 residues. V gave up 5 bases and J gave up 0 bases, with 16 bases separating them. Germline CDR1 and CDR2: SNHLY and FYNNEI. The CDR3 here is CASSSLILSATNEKLFF. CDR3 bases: TGTGCCAGCAGTTCTTTAATCTTAAGCGCAACTAATGAAAAACTGTTTTTT.